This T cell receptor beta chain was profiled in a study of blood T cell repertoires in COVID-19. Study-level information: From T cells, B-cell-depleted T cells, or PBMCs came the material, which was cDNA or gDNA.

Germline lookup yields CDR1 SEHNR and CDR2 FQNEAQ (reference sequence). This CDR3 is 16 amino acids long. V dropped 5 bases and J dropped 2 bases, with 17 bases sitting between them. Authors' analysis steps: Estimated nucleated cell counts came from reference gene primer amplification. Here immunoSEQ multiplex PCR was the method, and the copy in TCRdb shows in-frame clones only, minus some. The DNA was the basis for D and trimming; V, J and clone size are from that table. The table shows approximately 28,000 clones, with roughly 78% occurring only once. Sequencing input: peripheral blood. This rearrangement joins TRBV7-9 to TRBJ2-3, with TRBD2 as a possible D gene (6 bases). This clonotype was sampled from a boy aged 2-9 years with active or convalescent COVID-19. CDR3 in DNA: TGTGCCAGCAGCCGCCAGCTCGGGACTTACACAGATACGCAGTATTTT. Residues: CASSRQLGTYTDTQYF.